What follows is one T cell receptor (beta chain) and its context. Its antigen is unidentified. This entry belongs to a study of T cell repertoires in cytomegalovirus infection. Overall study: Well-studied HLA-B-restricted epitopes and recently identified HLA-C-restricted epitopes of CMV were both used in the study. It can be stated that public TCR beta signatures indicated CMV infection as well as a matching HLA type. Study-wide points: Dominant in the ex vivo response were TCR beta clonotypes restricted by HLA-C and specific for CMV.

One entry per CDR3 protein, called by TCRdb with MiXCR from the reads. The sample carries roughly 730,000 distinct CDR3 sequences, around a third recorded once. V was trimmed by 0 bases and J by 5 bases, leaving 13 bases between them. The CDR3 totals 15 residues. Germline V gives CDR1 SQVTM, CDR2 ANQGSEA. Sequenced here: cultured PBMCs, sampled from culture after CMV antigen stimulation. This TCR came from a human donor in good health (CMV status not recorded). Some clones in this sample may be carry-over from other donors' samples. The chain carries TRBV29-1 and TRBJ2-2, with D possibly being TRBD1 (6 bases). CDR3 DNA sequence: TGCAGCGTTGAAGATCGGCAGGGGAAGACCGGGGAGCTGTTTTTT. As protein: CSVEDRQGKTGELFF.